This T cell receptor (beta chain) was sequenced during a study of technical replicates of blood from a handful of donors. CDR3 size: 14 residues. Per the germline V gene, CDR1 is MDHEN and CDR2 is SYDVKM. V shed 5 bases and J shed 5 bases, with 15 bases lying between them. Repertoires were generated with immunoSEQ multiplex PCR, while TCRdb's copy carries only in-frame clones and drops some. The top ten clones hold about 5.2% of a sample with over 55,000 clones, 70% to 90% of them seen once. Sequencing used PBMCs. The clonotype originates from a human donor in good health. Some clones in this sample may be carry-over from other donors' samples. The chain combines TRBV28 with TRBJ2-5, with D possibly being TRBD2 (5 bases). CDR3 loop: CASSIGGLRETQYF. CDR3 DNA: TGTGCCAGCAGTATAGGCGGGTTGCGGGAGACCCAGTACTTC.